Below are 9 T cell receptor beta chains sequenced from a single sample in a study of T-cell reconstitution after alpha-beta-depleted transplantation in children. TCRbeta library construction was performed incorporating unique molecular identifiers. From the PCR reads, TCRdb called clonotypes with MiXCR, one entry per CDR3 protein. The sample holds 700,000 to 950,000 distinct CDR3 sequences, roughly 16% seen once. Sequenced material: PBMCs, mostly from graft donor cells, taken 360 days after TCRalphabeta/CD19-depleted stem cell transplant. Every receptor here comes from a male patient younger than 18 who had a stem cell transplant for acute lymphoblastic leukemia, so the T cells may come from the graft donor.

This clonotype occurred many times. The V call is TRBV14, the J call TRBJ2-5; D possibly uses TRBD1 or TRBD2 (6 bases each). The germline gives CDR1 SGHDN, CDR2 FVKESK. V was trimmed by 5 bases and J by 2 bases, leaving 15 bases between them. CDR3 length: 15 residues. The CDR3 region has the DNA TGTGCCAGCAGCATCTGGAGGGGGACTCAAGAGACCCAGTACTTC. Its translation: CASSIWRGTQETQYF. Using reference TRBV14 and TRBJ2-5 for the parts outside the CDR3, the full variable domain is EAGVTQFPSHSVIEKGQTVTLRCDPISGHDNLYWYRRVMGKEIKFLLHFVKESKQDESGMPNNRFLAERTGGTYSTLKVQPAELEDSGVYFCASSIWRGTQETQYFGPGTRLLVL.

The gene calls are TRBV29-1 and TRBJ2-1, with a tentative D call TRBD2 (7 bases). This CDR3 contains 15 residues. V lost 8 bases to trimming and J lost 3 bases, with 20 bases between them. The germline V gene encodes CDR1 SQVTM and CDR2 ANQGSEA. DNA for the CDR3: TGCAGCTTTTCTCCCCAGGGAGGGGGCTACAATGAGCAGTTCTTC. Protein sequence: CSFSPQGGGYNEQFF.

The V and J genes are TRBV7-3 and TRBJ2-1; D not resolved. The germline CDR1 and CDR2 sequences are SGHTA and FQGTGA. The CDR3 loop spans 15 amino acids. Trimming left V 6 bases short and J 5 bases short, with 17 bases between. The CDR3: CASRLGFLGHNEQFF. The CDR3 DNA follows: TGTGCCAGCAGGTTGGGGTTCCTCGGACACAATGAGCAGTTCTTC.

This clonotype has more than one count but fewer than ten. This sequence joins TRBV28 and TRBJ2-3; possibly TRBD1 for D (5 bases). The germline V and J ends were trimmed by 2 bases and 1 base, with 10 bases remaining between them. The CDR3 consists of 15 residues. Germline V gives CDR1 MDHEN, CDR2 SYDVKM. CDR3 sequence: CASSLGAAGTDTQYF. CDR3 in DNA: TGTGCCAGCAGTTTAGGGGCAGCCGGCACAGATACGCAGTATTTT. The complete variable domain, with remaining parts taken from reference TRBV28 and TRBJ2-3, reads DVKVTQSSRYLVKRTGEKVFLECVQDMDHENMFWYRQDPGLGLRLIYFSYDVKMKEKGDIPEGYSVSREKKERFSLILESASTNQTSMYLCASSLGAAGTDTQYFGPGTRLTVL.

This sequence joins TRBV11-2 and TRBJ1-1; weak D call: TRBD1 (5 bases). The CDR3 runs 11 residues. Germline values: CDR1 SGHAT, CDR2 FQNNGV. V gave up 6 bases and J gave up 6 bases, with 8 bases separating them. CDR3 bases: TGTGCCAGCAGGCGGGGGTCTGAAGCTTTCTTT. Amino acid sequence: CASRRGSEAFF.

V is TRBV20-1 and J is TRBJ1-2; D ambiguous. The length of the CDR3 is 14 residues. Germline CDR1 is DFQATT and CDR2 is SNEGSKA (reference sequence). The V end lost 0 bases, the J end lost 5 bases, and 13 bases lay between the germline ends. CDR3 nucleotide sequence: TGCAGTGCTAGAGATAAGTTCCTGAGTTATGGCTACACCTTC. Translated: CSARDKFLSYGYTF.

The chain has TRBV27 and TRBJ2-5; 9 nucleotides align to TRBD2. CDR1 is MNHEY and CDR2 is SMNVEV in the germline V gene (reference sequence). The CDR3 is made up of 16 amino acids. Unmatched junction bases numbered 8, after V lost 5 bases and J lost 1 base. As DNA, the CDR3 is TGTGCCAGCAGTCCCCCTGGCGGGAGGGCCCAAGAGACCCAGTACTTC. Translated, it gives CASSPPGGRAQETQYF.

The chain carries TRBV7-3 and TRBJ2-6; D is unresolved. Trimming shortened V by 1 base and J by 4 bases, and 11 bases separated the two germline ends. CDR1 and CDR2 (germline): SGHTA, FQGTGA. The CDR3 sequence is 16 residues long. The DNA of the CDR3 is TGTGCCAGCAGCTTAAGTCCCATCCGGGGGGCCAACGTCCTGACTTTC. It encodes CASSLSPIRGANVLTF.

This clonotype came up a few times. V and J are TRBV5-1 and TRBJ2-1; D is unresolved. The V and J ends lost 3 bases and 5 bases respectively, with 12 bases between them. Germline V gene data show CDR1 as SGHRS and CDR2 as YFSETQ. The CDR3 is 14 amino acids. The CDR3: CASSWITSDNEQFF. CDR3 nucleotides: TGCGCCAGCAGCTGGATCACCTCGGACAATGAGCAGTTCTTC.